This T cell receptor (beta chain) was profiled in a study of blood T cell repertoires in COVID-19. Data came from immunoSEQ multiplex PCR; TCRdb stores just in-frame clones and leaves some out. The sample consists of over 450,000 clones, nearly 90% of them appearing once. The CDR3 covers 13 residues. CDR1 and CDR2 (germline): SEHNR, FQNEAQ (reference sequence). With 8 bases removed from V and 2 bases from J, the gap between germline ends came to 12 bases. Source material: peripheral blood. This receptor was identified in a man younger than 30 with COVID-19, enrolled during active disease. The chain recombines TRBV7-9 with TRBJ2-5, with TRBD1 as a possible D gene (5 bases). For the CDR3, the DNA is TGTGCCAGCGAGAGACAGACTCAAGAGACCCAGTACTTC. Translation: CASERQTQETQYF.